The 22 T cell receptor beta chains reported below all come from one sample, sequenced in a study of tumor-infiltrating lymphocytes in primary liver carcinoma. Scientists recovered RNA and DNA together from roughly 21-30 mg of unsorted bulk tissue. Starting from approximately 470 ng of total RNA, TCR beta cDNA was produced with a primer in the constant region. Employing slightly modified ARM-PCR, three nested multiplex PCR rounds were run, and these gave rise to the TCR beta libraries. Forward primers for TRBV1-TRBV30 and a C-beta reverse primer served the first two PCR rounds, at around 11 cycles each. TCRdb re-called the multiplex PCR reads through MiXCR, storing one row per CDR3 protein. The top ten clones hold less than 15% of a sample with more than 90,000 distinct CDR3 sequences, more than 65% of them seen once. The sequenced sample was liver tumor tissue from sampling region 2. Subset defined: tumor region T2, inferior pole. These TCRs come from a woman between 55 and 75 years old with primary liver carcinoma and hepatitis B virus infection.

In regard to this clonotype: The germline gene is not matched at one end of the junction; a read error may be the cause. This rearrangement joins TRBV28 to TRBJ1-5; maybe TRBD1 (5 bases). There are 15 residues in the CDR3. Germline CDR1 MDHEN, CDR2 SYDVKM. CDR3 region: CASTRTKGFNQPRHF. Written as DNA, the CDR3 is TGTGCCAGTACCAGAACCAAGGGGTTCAATCAGCCCCGGCATTTT.

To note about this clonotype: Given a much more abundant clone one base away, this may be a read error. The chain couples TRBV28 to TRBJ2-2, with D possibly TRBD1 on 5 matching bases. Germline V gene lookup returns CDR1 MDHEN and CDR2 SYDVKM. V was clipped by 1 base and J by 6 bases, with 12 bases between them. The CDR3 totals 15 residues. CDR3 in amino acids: CASSLLDMQAGELFF. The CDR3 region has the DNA TGTGCCAGCAGTTTATTGGACATGCAGGCCGGGGAGCTGTTTTTT.

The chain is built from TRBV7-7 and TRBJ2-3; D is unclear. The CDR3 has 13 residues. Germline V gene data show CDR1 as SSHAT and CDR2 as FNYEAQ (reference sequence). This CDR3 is CANSLDLTDTQYF. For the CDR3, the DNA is TGTGCTAACAGCTTGGATCTCACAGATACGCAGTATTTT. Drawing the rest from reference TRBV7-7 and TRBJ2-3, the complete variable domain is GAGVSQSPRYKVTKRGQDVTLRCDPISSHATLYWYQQALGQGPEFLTYFNYEAQPDKSGLPSDRFSAERPEGSISTLTIQRTEQRDSAMYRCANSLDLTDTQYFGPGTRLTVL.

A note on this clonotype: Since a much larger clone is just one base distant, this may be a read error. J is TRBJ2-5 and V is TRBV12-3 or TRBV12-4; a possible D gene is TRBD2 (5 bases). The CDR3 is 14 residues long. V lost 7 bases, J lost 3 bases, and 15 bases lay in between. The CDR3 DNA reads TGTGCCAGCATTTTGAGGCTAGCTGAAGAGACCCAGTACTTC. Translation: CASILRLAEETQYF.

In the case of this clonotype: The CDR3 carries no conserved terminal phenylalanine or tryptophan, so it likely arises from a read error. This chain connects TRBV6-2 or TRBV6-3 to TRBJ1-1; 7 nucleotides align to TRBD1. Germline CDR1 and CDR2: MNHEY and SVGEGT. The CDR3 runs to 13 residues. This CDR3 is CASRGDSHTEAFY. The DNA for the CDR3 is TGTGCCAGCAGAGGGGACAGCCACACAGAAGCTTTCTAT.

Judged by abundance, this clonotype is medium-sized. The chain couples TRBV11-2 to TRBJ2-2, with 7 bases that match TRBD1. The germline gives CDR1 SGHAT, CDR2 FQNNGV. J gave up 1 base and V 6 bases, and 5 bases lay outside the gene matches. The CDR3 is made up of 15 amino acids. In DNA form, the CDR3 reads TGTGCCAGCAGTACGACAGGGCAGAACACCGGGGAGCTGTTTTTT. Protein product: CASSTTGQNTGELFF.

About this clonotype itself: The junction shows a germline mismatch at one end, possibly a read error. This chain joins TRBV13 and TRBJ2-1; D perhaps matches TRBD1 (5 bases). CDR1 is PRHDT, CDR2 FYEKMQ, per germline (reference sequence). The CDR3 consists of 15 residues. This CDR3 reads CASSLRVERGNEQLF. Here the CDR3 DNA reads TGTGCCAGCAGCTTAAGGGTAGAAAGGGGAAATGAGCAGTTATTC. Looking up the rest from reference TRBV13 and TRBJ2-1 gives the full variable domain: AAGVIQSPRHLIKEKRETATLKCYPIPRHDTVYWYQQGPGQDPQFLISFYEKMQSDKGSIPDRFSAQQFSDYHSELNMSSLELGDSALYFCASSLRVERGNEQLFGPGTRLTVL.

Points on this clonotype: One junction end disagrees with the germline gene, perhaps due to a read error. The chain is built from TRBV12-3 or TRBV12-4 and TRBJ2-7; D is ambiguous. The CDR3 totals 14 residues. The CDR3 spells CVSSLAAGSYEQYF. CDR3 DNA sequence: TGTGTCAGCAGTTTAGCTGCTGGATCCTACGAGCAGTACTTC.

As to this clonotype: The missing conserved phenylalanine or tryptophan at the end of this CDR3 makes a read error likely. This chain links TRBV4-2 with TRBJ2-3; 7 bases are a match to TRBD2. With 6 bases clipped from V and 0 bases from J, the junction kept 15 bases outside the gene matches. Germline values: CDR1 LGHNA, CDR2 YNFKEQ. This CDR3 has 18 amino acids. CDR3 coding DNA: TGTGCCAGCAGTCAATCAGGGCTAGCGGCAGCCAGCACAGATACGCAGTATTTA. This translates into CASSQSGLAAASTDTQYL.

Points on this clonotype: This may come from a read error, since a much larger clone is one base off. The CDR3 DNA sequence: TGTGCCAGCAGCCAATATCCCGGGGGGCTGTTTTTT. Translated, it gives CASSQYPGGLFF. The chain uses TRBV16 and TRBJ2-2, with a weak D call TRBD2 (6 bases). CDR1 KGHSY and CDR2 FQNENV come from the germline V gene. This CDR3 is 12 amino acids long. Complete variable domain (other parts from reference TRBV16 and TRBJ2-2): GEEVAQTPKHLVRGEGQKAKLYCAPIKGHSYVFWYQQVLKNEFKFLISFQNENVFDETGMPKERFSAKCLPNSPCSLEIQATKLEDSAVYFCASSQYPGGLFFGEGSRLTVL.

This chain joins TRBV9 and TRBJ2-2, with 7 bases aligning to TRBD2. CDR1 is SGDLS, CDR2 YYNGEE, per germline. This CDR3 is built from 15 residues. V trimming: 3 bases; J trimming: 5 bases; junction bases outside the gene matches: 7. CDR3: CASSERGAGTGELFF. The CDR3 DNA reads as TGTGCCAGCAGCGAGAGGGGAGCGGGGACCGGGGAGCTGTTTTTT.

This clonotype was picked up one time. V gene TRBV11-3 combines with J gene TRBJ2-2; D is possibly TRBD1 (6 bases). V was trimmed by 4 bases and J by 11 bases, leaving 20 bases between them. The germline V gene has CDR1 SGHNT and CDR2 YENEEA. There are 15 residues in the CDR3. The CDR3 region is CASSSYRVNIGELFF. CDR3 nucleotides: TGTGCCAGCAGCTCCTACAGGGTGAACATAGGTGAGCTGTTTTTT.

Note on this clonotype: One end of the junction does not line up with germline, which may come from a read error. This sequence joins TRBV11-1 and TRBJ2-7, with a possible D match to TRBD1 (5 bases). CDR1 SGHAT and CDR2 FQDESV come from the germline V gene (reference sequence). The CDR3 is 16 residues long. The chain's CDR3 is CASSFRPIGALYDQYF. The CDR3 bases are TGTGCCAGCAGCTTCAGGCCCATAGGGGCCCTTTACGACCAGTACTTC.

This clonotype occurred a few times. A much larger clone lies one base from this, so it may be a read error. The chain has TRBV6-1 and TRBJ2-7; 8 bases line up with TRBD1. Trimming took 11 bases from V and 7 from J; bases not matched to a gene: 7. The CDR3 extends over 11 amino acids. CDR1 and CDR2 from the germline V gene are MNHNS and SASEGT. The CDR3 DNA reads TGTGCCCGCGACAGGGGAAGGGAGCAGTACTTC. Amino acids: CARDRGREQYF.

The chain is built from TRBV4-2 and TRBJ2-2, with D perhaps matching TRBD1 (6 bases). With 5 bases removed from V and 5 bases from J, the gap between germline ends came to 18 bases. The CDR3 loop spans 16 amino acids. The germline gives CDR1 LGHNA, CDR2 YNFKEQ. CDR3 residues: CASSYVVGARTGELFF. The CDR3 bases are TGTGCCAGCAGCTATGTTGTGGGGGCGAGAACCGGGGAGCTGTTTTTT.

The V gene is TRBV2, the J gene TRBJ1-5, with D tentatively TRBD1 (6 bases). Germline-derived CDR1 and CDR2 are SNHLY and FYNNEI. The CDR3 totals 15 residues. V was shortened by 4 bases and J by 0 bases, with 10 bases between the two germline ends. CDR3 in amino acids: CASSGRTDSNQPQHF. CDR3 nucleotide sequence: TGTGCCAGCAGTGGACGGACAGATAGCAATCAGCCCCAGCATTTT.

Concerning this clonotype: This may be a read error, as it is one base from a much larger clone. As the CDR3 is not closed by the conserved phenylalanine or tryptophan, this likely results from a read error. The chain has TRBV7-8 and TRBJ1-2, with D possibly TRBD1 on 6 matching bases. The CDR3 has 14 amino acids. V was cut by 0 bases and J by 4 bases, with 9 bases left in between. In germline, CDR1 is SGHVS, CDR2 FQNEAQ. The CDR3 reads CASSLATGRYGYTL. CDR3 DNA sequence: TGTGCCAGCAGCTTAGCCACAGGGCGCTATGGCTACACCTTA.

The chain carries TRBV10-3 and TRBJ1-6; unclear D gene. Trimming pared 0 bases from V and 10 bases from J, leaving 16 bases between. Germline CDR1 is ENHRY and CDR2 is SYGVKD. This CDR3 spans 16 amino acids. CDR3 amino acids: CAISESSIGSGSPLHF. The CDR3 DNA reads TGTGCCATCAGTGAGTCCAGCATAGGGTCGGGCTCACCCCTCCACTTT.

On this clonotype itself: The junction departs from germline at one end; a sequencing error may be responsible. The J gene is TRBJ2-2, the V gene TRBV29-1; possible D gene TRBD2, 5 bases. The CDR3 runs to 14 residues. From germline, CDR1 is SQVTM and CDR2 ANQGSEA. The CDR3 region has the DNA TGCAGCGTTGCTGGTGTTACCAACACCGGGGAGTTGTTTTTT. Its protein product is CSVAGVTNTGELFF.

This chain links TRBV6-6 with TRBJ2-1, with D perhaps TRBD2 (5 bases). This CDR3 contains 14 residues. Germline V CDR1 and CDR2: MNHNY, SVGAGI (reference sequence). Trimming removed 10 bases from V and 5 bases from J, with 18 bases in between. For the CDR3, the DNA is TGTGCCAATAGACTCCCCGACTACCACAATGAGCAGTTCTTC. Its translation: CANRLPDYHNEQFF.

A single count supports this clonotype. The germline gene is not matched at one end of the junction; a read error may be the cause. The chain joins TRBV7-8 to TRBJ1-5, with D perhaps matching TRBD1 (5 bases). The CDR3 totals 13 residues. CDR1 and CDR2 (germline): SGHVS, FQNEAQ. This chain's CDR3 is CVSSLGASQPQHF. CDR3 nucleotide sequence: TGTGTCAGCAGCTTAGGGGCTAGTCAGCCCCAGCATTTT.

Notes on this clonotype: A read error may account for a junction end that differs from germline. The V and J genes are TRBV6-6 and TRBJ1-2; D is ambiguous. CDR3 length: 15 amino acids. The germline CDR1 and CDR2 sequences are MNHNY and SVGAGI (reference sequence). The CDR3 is CASSHGPRDDYSYTF. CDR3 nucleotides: TGTGCCAGCAGCCACGGACCCCGAGACGACTATAGCTACACCTTC.